This T cell receptor (beta chain) was sequenced for a study of CXCR3-negative and CXCR3-positive naive CD8 T cells. General study findings and limits: TCR strength was inferred from TRB CDR3 properties, while surface CD5 was comparable between naive subsets. Naive CXCR3-positive cells had TRB CDR3s more hydrophobic than those of CXCR3-negative naive cells. For memory CD8+ cells diversity was much lower, but both naive subsets had comparably high diversity.

This CDR3 has 14 residues. The germline V gene has CDR1 MDHEN and CDR2 SYDVKM. With UMI labels, 5' RACE was used to prepare the TRB cDNA libraries. TCRdb re-called the 5' RACE reads and gives one entry per CDR3 protein, without DNA. This repertoire includes about 150,000 distinct CDR3 sequences. A remark on this clonotype: Its antigen is currently unknown.

J is TRBJ2-3 and V is TRBV28; TCRdb outputs TRBD1, but without DNA this stays unchecked. The sample comprised naive CXCR3+ CD8+ T cells from blood. Subset indicated: CD45RO-CCR7+CD27+CD95- naive CD8+ T cells expressing CXCR3 (TNR3+). This clonotype originated in a human donor in good health. Some clones in this sample may be carry-over from other donors' samples. CDR3 protein: CASSFPGNTDTQYF.